These T cell receptor beta chains were read from a single sample in a study of read filtering for tumor transcriptome and immune sequencing. TCRdb called the reads again in MiXCR, with one record for every CDR3 protein. Here the sample spans more than 35,000 distinct CDR3 sequences, 12% being singletons. The source material was a population of CD138-negative cells sorted from bone marrow. The source of these receptors is a donor over 35 with multiple myeloma. Both conserved end residues are part of each CDR3. The order of the fields is CDR3 length, clone size, V gene, J gene, D gene, CDR3 protein, CDR3 DNA. The D gene is left open where the match is weak. Some rows mark clone size as missing; the rest say once, few, many or name a class of expanded clone.

len: 13; abundance: many; v_gene: TRBV7-9; j_gene: TRBJ2-3; d_gene: -; CDR3aa: CASSPRGPDTQYF; CDR3nt: TGTGCCAGCAGCCCCCGAGGGCCCGATACGCAGTATTTT
len: 13; abundance: many; v_gene: TRBV20-1; j_gene: TRBJ1-5; d_gene: -; CDR3aa: CSATDLGTQPQHF; CDR3nt: TGCAGTGCTACCGACCTGGGGACTCAGCCCCAGCATTTT
len: 16; abundance: -; v_gene: TRBV5-1; j_gene: TRBJ1-1; d_gene: TRBD1; CDR3aa: CASSIKTGGRGTEAFF; CDR3nt: TGCGCCAGCAGCATTAAGACAGGGGGCAGGGGCACTGAAGCTTTCTTT
len: 14; abundance: many; v_gene: TRBV7-9; j_gene: TRBJ2-1; d_gene: -; CDR3aa: CASSLAAQTSAQFF; CDR3nt: TGTGCCAGCAGCTTAGCGGCCCAAACTAGTGCGCAGTTCTTC
len: 17; abundance: many; v_gene: TRBV13; j_gene: TRBJ2-2; d_gene: -; CDR3aa: CASSLDHRDRSTGELFF; CDR3nt: TGTGCCAGCAGCTTAGACCACCGGGACCGGAGCACCGGGGAGCTGTTTTTT
len: 19; abundance: many; v_gene: TRBV23-1; j_gene: TRBJ1-5; d_gene: TRBD1; CDR3aa: CASSQSVPGQGSNNQPQHF; CDR3nt: TGCGCCAGCAGTCAATCCGTCCCGGGACAGGGATCGAACAATCAGCCCCAGCATTTT
len: 14; abundance: many; v_gene: TRBV6-1; j_gene: TRBJ1-1; d_gene: -; CDR3aa: CASSSTSGNTEAFF; CDR3nt: TGTGCCAGCAGTTCGACAAGCGGGAACACTGAAGCTTTCTTT
len: 19; abundance: many; v_gene: TRBV6-2/TRBV6-3; j_gene: TRBJ1-5; d_gene: -; CDR3aa: CASSYHPTHPGQSNQPQHF; CDR3nt: TGTGCCAGCAGTTACCACCCGACCCACCCGGGACAAAGCAATCAGCCCCAGCATTTT
len: 15; abundance: many; v_gene: TRBV7-9; j_gene: TRBJ2-1; d_gene: TRBD1; CDR3aa: CACSSQGVYYNEQFF; CDR3nt: TGTGCCTGCAGCTCTCAGGGGGTCTATTACAATGAGCAGTTCTTC
len: 11; abundance: many; v_gene: TRBV28; j_gene: TRBJ2-1; d_gene: -; CDR3aa: CASSFSNEQFF; CDR3nt: TGTGCCAGCAGTTTTTCCAATGAGCAGTTCTTC
len: 15; abundance: many; v_gene: TRBV6-6; j_gene: TRBJ2-3; d_gene: TRBD2; CDR3aa: CASSPPSGGTDTQYF; CDR3nt: TGTGCCAGCAGTCCCCCTAGCGGGGGCACAGATACGCAGTATTTT
len: 13; abundance: few; v_gene: TRBV29-1; j_gene: TRBJ2-2; d_gene: -; CDR3aa: CSVADRLTGEPFF; CDR3nt: TGCAGCGTGGCTGACAGACTCACCGGGGAGCCGTTTTTT
len: 15; abundance: many; v_gene: TRBV7-2; j_gene: TRBJ1-6; d_gene: TRBD1; CDR3aa: CASSFVTGQESPLHF; CDR3nt: TGTGCCAGCAGCTTCGTGACAGGGCAGGAGTCACCCCTCCACTTT
len: 13; abundance: many; v_gene: TRBV7-3; j_gene: TRBJ2-1; d_gene: -; CDR3aa: CASSPNSYNEQFF; CDR3nt: TGTGCCAGCAGCCCCAACAGTTACAATGAGCAGTTCTTC
len: 15; abundance: many; v_gene: TRBV19; j_gene: TRBJ1-5; d_gene: -; CDR3aa: CASSPGTPSNQPQHF; CDR3nt: TGTGCCAGTAGTCCCGGGACACCTAGCAATCAGCCCCAGCATTTT
len: 14; abundance: many; v_gene: TRBV7-9; j_gene: TRBJ2-1; d_gene: -; CDR3aa: CASSPEFSYNEQFF; CDR3nt: TGTGCCAGCAGTCCCGAGTTCTCCTACAATGAGCAGTTCTTC
len: 13; abundance: many; v_gene: TRBV15; j_gene: TRBJ1-5; d_gene: -; CDR3aa: CATRMGGNQPQHF; CDR3nt: TGTGCCACCAGGATGGGGGGGAATCAGCCCCAGCATTTT
len: 14; abundance: many; v_gene: TRBV20-1; j_gene: TRBJ1-1; d_gene: -; CDR3aa: CSARDRSMNTEAFF; CDR3nt: TGCAGTGCTAGAGATCGGAGCATGAACACTGAAGCTTTCTTT
len: 16; abundance: many; v_gene: TRBV5-5; j_gene: TRBJ2-7; d_gene: -; CDR3aa: CASSPLGRTSSYEQYF; CDR3nt: TGTGCCAGCAGCCCGCTTGGCCGGACAAGCTCCTACGAGCAGTACTTC
len: 12; abundance: many; v_gene: TRBV7-2; j_gene: TRBJ1-2; d_gene: TRBD1; CDR3aa: CASSSTGVGYTF; CDR3nt: TGTGCCAGCAGCTCAACAGGGGTTGGCTACACCTTC
len: 15; abundance: many; v_gene: TRBV5-1; j_gene: TRBJ2-1; d_gene: -; CDR3aa: CASSGEAGTYNEQFF; CDR3nt: TGCGCCAGCAGCGGGGAGGCGGGGACCTACAATGAGCAGTTCTTC
len: 12; abundance: many; v_gene: TRBV6-5; j_gene: TRBJ1-1; d_gene: -; CDR3aa: CASSSGGTEAFF; CDR3nt: TGTGCCAGCAGCTCCGGTGGCACTGAAGCTTTCTTT
len: 17; abundance: many; v_gene: TRBV18; j_gene: TRBJ2-6; d_gene: -; CDR3aa: CASSPSRPGSGANVLTF; CDR3nt: TGTGCCAGCTCACCAAGCCGACCCGGCTCTGGGGCCAACGTCCTGACTTTC
len: 14; abundance: -; v_gene: TRBV6-6; j_gene: TRBJ2-5; d_gene: -; CDR3aa: CASSPRRDTETQYF; CDR3nt: TGTGCCAGCAGCCCACGGAGGGACACAGAGACCCAGTACTTC